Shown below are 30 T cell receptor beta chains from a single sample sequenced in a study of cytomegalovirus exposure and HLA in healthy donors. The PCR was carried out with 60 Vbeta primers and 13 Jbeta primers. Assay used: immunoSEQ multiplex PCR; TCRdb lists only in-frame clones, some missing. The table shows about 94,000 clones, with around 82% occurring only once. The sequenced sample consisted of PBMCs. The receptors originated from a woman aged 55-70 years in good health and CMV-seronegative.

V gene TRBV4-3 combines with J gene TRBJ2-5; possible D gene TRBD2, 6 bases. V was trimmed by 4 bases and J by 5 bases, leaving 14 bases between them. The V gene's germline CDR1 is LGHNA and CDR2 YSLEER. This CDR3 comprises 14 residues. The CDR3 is CASSPKPGGETQYF. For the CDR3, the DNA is TGCGCCAGCAGCCCCAAGCCCGGAGGGGAGACCCAGTACTTC.

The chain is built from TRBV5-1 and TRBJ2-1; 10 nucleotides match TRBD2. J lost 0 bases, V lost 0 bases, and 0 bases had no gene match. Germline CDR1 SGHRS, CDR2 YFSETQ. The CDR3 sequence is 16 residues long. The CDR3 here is CASSLASGSSYNEQFF. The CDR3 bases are TGCGCCAGCAGCTTGGCTAGCGGGAGCTCCTACAATGAGCAGTTCTTC.

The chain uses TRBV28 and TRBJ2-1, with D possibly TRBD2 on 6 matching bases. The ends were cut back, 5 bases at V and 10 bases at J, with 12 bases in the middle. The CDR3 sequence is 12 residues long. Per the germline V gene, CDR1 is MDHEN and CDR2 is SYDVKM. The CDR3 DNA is TGTGCCAGCAGTAGTCGCGGGGTCGAGCAGTTCTTC. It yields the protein CASSSRGVEQFF.

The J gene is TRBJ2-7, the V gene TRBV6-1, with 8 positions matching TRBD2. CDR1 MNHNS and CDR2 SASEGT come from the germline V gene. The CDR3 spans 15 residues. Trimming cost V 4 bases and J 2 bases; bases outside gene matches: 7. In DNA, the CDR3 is TGTGCCAGCAGTGCCGGGACTAGAGGGGCCTACGAGCAGTACTTC. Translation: CASSAGTRGAYEQYF.

For the CDR3, the DNA is TGTGCCAGTAGTTCCGGACTAGCGGGAGGGCGAGAGACCCAGTACTTC. It translates to CASSSGLAGGRETQYF. This chain connects TRBV19 to TRBJ2-5, with 15 bases matching TRBD2. The CDR3 sequence is 16 residues long. From germline, CDR1 is LNHDA and CDR2 SQIVND (reference sequence). The junction had 5 bases not matched to a gene; V was cut back by 5 bases and J by 4 bases.

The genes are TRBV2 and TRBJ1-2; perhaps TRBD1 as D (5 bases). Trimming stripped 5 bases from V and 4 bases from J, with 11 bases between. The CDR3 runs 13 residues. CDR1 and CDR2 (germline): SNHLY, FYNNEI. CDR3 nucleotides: TGTGCCAGCAGTTTTGACAGATTCTATGGCTACACCTTC. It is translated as CASSFDRFYGYTF.

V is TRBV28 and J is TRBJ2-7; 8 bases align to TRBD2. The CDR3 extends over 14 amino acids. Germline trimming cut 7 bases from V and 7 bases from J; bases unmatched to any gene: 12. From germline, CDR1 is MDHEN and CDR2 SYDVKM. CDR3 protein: CASTSTAGVREQYF. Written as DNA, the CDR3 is TGTGCCAGCACATCGACAGCGGGAGTGCGTGAGCAGTACTTC.

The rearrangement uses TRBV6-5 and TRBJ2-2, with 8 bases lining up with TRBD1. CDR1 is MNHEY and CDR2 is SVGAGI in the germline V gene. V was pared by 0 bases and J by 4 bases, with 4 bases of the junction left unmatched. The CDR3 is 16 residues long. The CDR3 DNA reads TGTGCCAGCAGTTACTCGGCCGGACAGGGCACCGGGGAGCTGTTTTTT. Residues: CASSYSAGQGTGELFF.

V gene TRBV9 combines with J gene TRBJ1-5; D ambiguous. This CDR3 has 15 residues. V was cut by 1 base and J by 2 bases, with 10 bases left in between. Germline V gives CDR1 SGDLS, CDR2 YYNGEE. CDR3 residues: CASSVNWEGNQPQHF. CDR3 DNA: TGTGCCAGCAGCGTAAATTGGGAGGGCAATCAGCCCCAGCATTTT.

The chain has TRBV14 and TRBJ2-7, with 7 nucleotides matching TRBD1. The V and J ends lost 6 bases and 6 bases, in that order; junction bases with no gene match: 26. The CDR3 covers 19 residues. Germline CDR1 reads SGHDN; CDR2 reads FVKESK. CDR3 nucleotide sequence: TGTGCCAGCAGACTCCGGGACAGACTAACGCTTGGGCATGGCCCCGAGCAGTACTTC. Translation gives CASRLRDRLTLGHGPEQYF. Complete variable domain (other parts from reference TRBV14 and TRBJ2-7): EAGVTQFPSHSVIEKGQTVTLRCDPISGHDNLYWYRRVMGKEIKFLLHFVKESKQDESGMPNNRFLAERTGGTYSTLKVQPAELEDSGVYFCASRLRDRLTLGHGPEQYFGPGTRLTVT.

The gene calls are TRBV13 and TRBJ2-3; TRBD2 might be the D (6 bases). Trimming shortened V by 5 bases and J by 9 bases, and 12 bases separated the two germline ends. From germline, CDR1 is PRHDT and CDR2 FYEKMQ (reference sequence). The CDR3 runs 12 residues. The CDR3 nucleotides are TGTGCCAGCAGCGTCCGCCGGGAGACGCAGTATTTT. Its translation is CASSVRRETQYF. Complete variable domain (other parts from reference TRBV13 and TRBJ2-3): AAGVIQSPRHLIKEKRETATLKCYPIPRHDTVYWYQQGPGQDPQFLISFYEKMQSDKGSIPDRFSAQQFSDYHSELNMSSLELGDSALYFCASSVRRETQYFGPGTRLTVL.

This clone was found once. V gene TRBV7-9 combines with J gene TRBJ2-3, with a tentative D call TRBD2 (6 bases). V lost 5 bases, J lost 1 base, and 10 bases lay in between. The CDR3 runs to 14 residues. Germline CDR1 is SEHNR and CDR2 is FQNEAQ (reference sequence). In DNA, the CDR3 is TGTGCCAGCAGCCGAGGGACTCGCACAGATACGCAGTATTTT. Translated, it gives CASSRGTRTDTQYF.

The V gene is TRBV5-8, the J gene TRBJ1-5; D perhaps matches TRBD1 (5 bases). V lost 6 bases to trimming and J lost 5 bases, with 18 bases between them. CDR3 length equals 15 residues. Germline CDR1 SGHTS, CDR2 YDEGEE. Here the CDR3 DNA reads TGTGCCAGCACGGCCGAAGGGGATTTTGATCAGCCCCAGCATTTT. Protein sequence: CASTAEGDFDQPQHF.

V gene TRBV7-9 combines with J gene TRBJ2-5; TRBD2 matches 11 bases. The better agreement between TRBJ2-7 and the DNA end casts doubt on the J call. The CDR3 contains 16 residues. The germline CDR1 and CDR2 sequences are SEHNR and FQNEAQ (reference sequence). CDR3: CASSALTSGTSYEQYF. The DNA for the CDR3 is TGTGCCAGCAGCGCGCTGACTAGCGGGACCTCCTACGAGCAGTACTTC.

The CDR3 protein is CSVEPHDLVRTQYF. Here the CDR3 DNA reads TGCAGCGTTGAACCGCACGACTTAGTAAGGACCCAGTACTTC. The chain links TRBV29-1 to TRBJ2-5; D is unclear. V was cut by 2 bases and J by 7 bases, with 17 bases left in between. There are 14 residues in the CDR3. Looked up from germline, CDR1 is SQVTM and CDR2 is ANQGSEA. The full variable domain, its missing parts supplied by reference TRBV29-1 and TRBJ2-5, is SAVISQKPSRDICQRGTSLTIQCQVDSQVTMMFWYRQQPGQSLTLIATANQGSEATYESGFVIDKFPISRPNLTFSTLTVSNMSPEDSSIYLCSVEPHDLVRTQYFGPGTRLLVL.

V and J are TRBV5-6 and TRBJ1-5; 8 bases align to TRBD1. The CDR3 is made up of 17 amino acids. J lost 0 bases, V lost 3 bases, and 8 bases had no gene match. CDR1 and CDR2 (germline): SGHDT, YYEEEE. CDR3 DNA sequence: TGTGCCAGCAGCTCGTCCGGGACAGGTCATAGCAATCAGCCCCAGCATTTT. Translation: CASSSSGTGHSNQPQHF.

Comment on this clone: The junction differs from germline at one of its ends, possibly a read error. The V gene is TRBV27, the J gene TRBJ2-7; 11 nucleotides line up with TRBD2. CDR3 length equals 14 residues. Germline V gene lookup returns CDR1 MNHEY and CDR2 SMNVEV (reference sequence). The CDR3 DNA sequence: TGTGCCAGCAGATCTAGCGGGAGGCTCGACGAGCAGTGCTTC. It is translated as CASRSSGRLDEQCF.

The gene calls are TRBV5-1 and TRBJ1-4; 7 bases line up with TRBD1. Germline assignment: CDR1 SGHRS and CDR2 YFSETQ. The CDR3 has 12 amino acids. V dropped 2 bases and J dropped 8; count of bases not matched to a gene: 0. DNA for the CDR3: TGCGCCAGCAGCTTAGGGGGCGAAAAACTGTTTTTT. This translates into CASSLGGEKLFF.

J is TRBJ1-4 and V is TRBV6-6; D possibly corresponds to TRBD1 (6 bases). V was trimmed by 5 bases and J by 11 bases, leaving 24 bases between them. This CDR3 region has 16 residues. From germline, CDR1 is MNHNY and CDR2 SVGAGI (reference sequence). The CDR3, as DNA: TGTGCCAGCAGTACCTCCTCGGACAGACCCGCATCGAAACTGTTTTTT. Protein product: CASSTSSDRPASKLFF.

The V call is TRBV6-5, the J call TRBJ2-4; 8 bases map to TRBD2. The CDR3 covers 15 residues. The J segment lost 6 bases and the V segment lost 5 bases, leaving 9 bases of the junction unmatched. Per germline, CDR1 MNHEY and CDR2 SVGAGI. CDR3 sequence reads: CASSRPGGATNIQYF. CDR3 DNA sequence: TGTGCCAGCAGTCGACCCGGGGGGGCGACAAACATTCAGTACTTC.

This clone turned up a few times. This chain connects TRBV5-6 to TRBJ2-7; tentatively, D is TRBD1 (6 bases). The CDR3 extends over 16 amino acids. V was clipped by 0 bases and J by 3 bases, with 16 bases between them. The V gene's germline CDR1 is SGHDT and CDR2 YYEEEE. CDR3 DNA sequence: TGTGCCAGCAGCTTGGCAGTTCTGGGGGCGAGCTACGAGCAGTACTTC. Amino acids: CASSLAVLGASYEQYF.

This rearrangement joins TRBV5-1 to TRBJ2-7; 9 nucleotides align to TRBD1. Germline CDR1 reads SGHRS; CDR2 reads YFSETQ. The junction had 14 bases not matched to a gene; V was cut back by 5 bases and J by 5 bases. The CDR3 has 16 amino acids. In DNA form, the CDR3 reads TGCGCCAGCAGTTATGAGGGGCAGGGACAGGGCGACGAGCAGTACTTC. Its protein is CASSYEGQGQGDEQYF. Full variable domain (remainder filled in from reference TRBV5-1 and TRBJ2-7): KAGVTQTPRYLIKTRGQQVTLSCSPISGHRSVSWYQQTPGQGLQFLFEYFSETQRNKGNFPGRFSGRQFSNSRSEMNVSTLELGDSALYLCASSYEGQGQGDEQYFGPGTRLTVT.

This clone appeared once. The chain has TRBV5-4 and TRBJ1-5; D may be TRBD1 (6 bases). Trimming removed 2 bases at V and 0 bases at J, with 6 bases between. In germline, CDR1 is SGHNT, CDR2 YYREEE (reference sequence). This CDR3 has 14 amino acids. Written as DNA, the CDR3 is TGTGCCAGCAGCTTACAGGGTAGCAATCAGCCCCAGCATTTT. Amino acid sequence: CASSLQGSNQPQHF.

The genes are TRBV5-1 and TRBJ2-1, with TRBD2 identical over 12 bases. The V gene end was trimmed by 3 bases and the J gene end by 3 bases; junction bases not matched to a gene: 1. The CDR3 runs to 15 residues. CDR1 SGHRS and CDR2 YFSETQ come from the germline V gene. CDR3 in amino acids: CASSWTSGNYNEQFF. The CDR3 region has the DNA TGCGCCAGCAGCTGGACTAGCGGGAACTACAATGAGCAGTTCTTC.

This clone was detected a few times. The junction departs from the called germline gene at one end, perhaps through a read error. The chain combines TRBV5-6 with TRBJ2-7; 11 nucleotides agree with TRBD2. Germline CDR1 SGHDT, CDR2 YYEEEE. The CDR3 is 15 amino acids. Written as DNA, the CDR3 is TGTGCCAGCAGCTCCCCGACTAGCGGGATTTACGGGCAGTACTTC. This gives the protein CASSSPTSGIYGQYF.

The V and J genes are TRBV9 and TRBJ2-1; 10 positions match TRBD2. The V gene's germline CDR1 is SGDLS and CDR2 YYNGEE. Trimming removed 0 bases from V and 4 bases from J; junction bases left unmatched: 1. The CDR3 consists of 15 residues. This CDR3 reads CASSVEGLAYNEQFF. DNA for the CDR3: TGTGCCAGCAGCGTAGAGGGACTAGCGTACAATGAGCAGTTCTTC.

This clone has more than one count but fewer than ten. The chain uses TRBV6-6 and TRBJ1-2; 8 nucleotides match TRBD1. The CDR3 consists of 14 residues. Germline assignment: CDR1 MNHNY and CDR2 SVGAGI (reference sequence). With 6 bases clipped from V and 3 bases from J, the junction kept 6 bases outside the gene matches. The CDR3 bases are TGTGCCAGCAGACGCGGACAGGGAGACTATGGCTACACCTTC. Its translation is CASRRGQGDYGYTF.

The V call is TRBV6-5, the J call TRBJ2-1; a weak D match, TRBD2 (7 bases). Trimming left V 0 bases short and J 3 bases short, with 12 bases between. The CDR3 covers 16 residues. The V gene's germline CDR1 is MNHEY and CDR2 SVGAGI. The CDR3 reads CASSYSRGGLYNEQFF. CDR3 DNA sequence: TGTGCCAGCAGTTACTCGAGGGGGGGGCTCTACAATGAGCAGTTCTTC.

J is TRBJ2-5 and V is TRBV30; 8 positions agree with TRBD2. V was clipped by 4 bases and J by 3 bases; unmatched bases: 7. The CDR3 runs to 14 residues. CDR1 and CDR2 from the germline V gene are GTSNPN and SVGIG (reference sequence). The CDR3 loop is CAWTLAGWKETQYF. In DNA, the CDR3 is TGTGCCTGGACGCTAGCGGGTTGGAAAGAGACCCAGTACTTC.

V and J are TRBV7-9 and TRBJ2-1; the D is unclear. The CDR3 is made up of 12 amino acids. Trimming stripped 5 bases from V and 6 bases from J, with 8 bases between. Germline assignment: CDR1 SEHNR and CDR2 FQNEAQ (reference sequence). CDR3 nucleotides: TGTGCCAGCAGCCAACGGTTCAATGAGCAGTTCTTC. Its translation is CASSQRFNEQFF. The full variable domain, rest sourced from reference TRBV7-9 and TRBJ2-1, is DTGVSQNPRHKITKRGQNVTFRCDPISEHNRLYWYRQTLGQGPEFLTYFQNEAQLEKSRLLSDRFSAERPKGSFSTLEIQRTEQGDSAMYLCASSQRFNEQFFGPGTRLTVL.